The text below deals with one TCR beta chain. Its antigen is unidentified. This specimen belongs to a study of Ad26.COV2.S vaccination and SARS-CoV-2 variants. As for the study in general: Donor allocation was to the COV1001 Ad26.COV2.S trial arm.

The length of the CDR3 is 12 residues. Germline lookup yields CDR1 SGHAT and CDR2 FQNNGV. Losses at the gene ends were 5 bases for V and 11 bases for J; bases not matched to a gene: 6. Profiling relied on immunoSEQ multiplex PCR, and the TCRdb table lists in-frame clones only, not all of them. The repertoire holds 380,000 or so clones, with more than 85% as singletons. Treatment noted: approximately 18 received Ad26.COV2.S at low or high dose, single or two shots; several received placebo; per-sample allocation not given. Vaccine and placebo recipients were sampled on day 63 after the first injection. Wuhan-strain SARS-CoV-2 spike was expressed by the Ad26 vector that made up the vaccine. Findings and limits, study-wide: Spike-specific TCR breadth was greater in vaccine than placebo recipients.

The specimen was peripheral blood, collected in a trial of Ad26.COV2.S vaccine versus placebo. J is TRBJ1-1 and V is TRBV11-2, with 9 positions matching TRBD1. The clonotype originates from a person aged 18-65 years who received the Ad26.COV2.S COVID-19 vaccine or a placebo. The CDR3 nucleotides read TGTGCCAGCAGCCCGCGGACAGGGGTTGCTTTCTTT. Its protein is CASSPRTGVAFF.